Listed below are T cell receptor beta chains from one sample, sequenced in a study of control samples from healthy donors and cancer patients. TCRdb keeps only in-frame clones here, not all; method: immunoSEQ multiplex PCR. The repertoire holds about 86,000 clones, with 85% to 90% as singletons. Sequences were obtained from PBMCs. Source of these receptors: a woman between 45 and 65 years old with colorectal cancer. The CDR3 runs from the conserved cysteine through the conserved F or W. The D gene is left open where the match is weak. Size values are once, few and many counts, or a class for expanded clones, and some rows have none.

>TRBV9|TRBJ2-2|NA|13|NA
TGTGCCAGCAGCGGGGTGTTCACCGGGGAGCTGTTTTTT
CASSGVFTGELFF
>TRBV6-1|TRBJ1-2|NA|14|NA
TGTGCCAGCAGTGACCTCGGGGCCAACTATGGCTACACCTTC
CASSDLGANYGYTF
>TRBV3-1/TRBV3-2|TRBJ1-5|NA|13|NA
TGTGCCAGCAGTGGGGGGTACAATCAGCCCCAGCATTTT
CASSGGYNQPQHF
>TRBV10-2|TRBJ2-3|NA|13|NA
TGCGCCACGTGGGGTTCGGGCGAGCATACGCAGTATTTT
CATWGSGEHTQYF
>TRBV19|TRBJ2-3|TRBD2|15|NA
TGTGCCAGTAGTGTCGCGGGACTACCCACAGATACGCAGTATTTT
CASSVAGLPTDTQYF
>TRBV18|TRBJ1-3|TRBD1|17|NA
TGTGCCAGCTCACCACCTGGACAGGGGGCGCGAGGAAACACCATATATTTT
CASSPPGQGARGNTIYF
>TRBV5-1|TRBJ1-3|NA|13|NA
TGCGCCAGCAGCTTGGCCCTGGGGGCAACCATATATTTT
CASSLALGATIYF
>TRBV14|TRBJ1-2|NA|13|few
TGTGCCAGCAGCCAAGATTGGGACTATGGCTACACCTTC
CASSQDWDYGYTF
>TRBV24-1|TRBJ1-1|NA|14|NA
TGTGCCACCAGGGTGGGGGCCGGGAGCACTGAAGCTTTCTTT
CATRVGAGSTEAFF
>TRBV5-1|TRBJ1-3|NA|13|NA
TGCGCCAGCAGCTCCGGAGTAAGAAACACCATATATTTT
CASSSGVRNTIYF
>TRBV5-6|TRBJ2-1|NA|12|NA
TGTGCCAGCAGCTCCGGCTCTAATGAGCAGTTCTTC
CASSSGSNEQFF
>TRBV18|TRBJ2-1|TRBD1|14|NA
TGTGCCAGCTCACCCATGAGACAGGGTGATGAGCAGTTCTTC
CASSPMRQGDEQFF
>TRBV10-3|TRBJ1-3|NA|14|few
TGTGCCTCCACGACCGACCAGCTCGGAAACACCATATATTTT
CASTTDQLGNTIYF
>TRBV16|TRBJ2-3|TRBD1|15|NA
TGTGCCAGCAGCCGGACCGGGACAGGGGGAGATACGCAGTATTTT
CASSRTGTGGDTQYF
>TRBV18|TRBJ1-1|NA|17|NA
TGTGCCAGCTCACCGTTGAGTGGACACGGTGCCAACACTGAAGCTTTCTTT
CASSPLSGHGANTEAFF
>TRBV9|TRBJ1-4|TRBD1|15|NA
TGTGCCAGCAGCCCCGGCGGGACAGGGATCGAAAAACTGTTTTTT
CASSPGGTGIEKLFF
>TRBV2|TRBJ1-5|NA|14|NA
TGTGCCAGCGCCGGCGCCGAGAGCAATCAGCCCCAGCATTTT
CASAGAESNQPQHF
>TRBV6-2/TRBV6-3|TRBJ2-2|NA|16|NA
TGTGCCAGCAGTTACGGTGGGGGGCGCGACACCGGGGAGCTGTTTTTT
CASSYGGGRDTGELFF